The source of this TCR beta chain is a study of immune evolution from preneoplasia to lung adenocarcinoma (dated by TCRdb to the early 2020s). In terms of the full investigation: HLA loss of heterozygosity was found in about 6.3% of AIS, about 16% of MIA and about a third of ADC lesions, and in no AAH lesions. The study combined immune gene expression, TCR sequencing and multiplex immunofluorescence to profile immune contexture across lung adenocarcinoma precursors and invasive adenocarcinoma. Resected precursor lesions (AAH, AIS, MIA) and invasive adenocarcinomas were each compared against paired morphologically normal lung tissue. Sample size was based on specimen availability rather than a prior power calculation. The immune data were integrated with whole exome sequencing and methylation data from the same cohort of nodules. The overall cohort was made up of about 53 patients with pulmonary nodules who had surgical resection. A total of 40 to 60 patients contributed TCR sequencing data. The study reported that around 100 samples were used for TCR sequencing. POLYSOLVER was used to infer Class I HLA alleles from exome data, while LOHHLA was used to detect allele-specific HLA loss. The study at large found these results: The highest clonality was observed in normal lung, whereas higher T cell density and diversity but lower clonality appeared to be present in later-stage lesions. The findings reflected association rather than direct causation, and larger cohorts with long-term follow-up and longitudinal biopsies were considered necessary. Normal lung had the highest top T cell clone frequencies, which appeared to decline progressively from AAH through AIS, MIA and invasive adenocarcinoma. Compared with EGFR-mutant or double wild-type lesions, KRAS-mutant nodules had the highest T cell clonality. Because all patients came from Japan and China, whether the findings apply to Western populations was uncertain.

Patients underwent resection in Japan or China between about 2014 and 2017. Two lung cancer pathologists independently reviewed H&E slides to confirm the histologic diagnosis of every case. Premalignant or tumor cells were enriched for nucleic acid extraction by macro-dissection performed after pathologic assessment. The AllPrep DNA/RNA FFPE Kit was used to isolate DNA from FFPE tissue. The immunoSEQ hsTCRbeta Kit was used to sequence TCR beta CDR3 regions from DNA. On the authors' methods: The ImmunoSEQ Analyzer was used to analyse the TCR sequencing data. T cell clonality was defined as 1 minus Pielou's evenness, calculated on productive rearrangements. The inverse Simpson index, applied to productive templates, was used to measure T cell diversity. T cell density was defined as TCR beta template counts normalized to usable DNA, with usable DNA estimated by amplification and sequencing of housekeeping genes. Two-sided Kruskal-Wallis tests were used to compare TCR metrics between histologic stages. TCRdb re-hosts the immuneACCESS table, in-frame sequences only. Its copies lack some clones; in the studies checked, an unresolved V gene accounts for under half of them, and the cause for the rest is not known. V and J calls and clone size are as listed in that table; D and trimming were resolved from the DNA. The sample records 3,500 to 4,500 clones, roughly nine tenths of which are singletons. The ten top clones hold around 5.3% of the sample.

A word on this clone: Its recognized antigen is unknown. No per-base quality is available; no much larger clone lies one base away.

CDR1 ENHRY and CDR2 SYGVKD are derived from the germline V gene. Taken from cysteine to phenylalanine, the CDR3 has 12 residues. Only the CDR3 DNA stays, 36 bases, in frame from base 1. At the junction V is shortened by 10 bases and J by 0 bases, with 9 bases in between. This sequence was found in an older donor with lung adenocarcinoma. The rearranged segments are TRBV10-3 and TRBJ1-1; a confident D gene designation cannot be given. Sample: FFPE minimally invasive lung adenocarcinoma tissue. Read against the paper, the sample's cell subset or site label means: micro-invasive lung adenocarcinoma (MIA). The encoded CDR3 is CATMAMNTEAFF. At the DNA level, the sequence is TGTGCCACCATGGCCATGAACACTGAAGCTTTCTTT.